This is a list of T cell receptor beta chains from one sample in a study of CD4 and CD8 cells across lung adenocarcinoma regions. TCRdb ran MiXCR on the PCR reads and lists one entry per CDR3 protein. The table shows about 7,700 distinct CDR3 sequences, with 40% to 55% occurring only once. The sample taken for sequencing was CD4+ T cells from the margin of a lung tumor. The receptor set was obtained from a male donor with lung adenocarcinoma. The CD4 and CD8 labels of this study may be unreliable. Each CDR3 is given with its conserved first and last residue. The D gene is left open where the match is weak. Size is stated for part of the rows, as once, few or many counts, or as a class when the clone is expanded.

>TRBJ2-1|many|NA|TRBV6-2/TRBV6-3
CASRDDNEQFF
TGTGCCAGCAGGGACGACAATGAGCAGTTCTTC
>TRBJ1-2|NA|NA|TRBV4-2
CASSQETRYTF
TGTGCCAGCAGCCAAGAGACGCGCTACACCTTC
>TRBJ2-1|medium-sized|NA|TRBV6-1
CASGRNYNEQFF
TGTGCCAGCGGGAGAAACTACAATGAGCAGTTCTTC
>TRBJ2-5|NA|TRBD2|TRBV6-1
CASSGAGVPKTQYF
TGTGCCAGCAGTGGAGCGGGAGTCCCCAAGACCCAGTACTTC
>TRBJ2-5|NA|NA|TRBV6-1
CAGRDGGRGQETQYF
TGTGCCGGGAGGGACGGGGGCCGTGGCCAAGAGACGCAGTACTTC
>TRBJ2-2|few|TRBD1|TRBV10-3
CAISATSGTGRNTGELFF
TGTGCCATCAGTGCGACATCCGGGACAGGGAGGAACACCGGGGAGCTGTTTTTT
>TRBJ2-3|NA|NA|TRBV7-2
CASSFRPLESDTQYF
TGTGCCAGCAGCTTCCGCCCCCTCGAGTCAGATACGCAGTATTTT
>TRBJ2-7|NA|NA|TRBV27
CASRSVARARATDMQYF
TGTGCCAGCAGATCCGTAGCGCGAGCGCGAGCCACAGATATGCAGTACTTC
>TRBJ1-1|few|NA|TRBV6-1
CASSSSWGVLNTEAFF
TGTGCCAGCAGCTCCAGCTGGGGGGTCTTGAACACTGAAGCTTTCTTT
>TRBJ2-6|few|NA|TRBV6-5
CASSYFGRDGGANVLTF
TGTGCCAGCAGTTACTTTGGACGGGATGGTGGGGCCAACGTCCTGACTTTC
>TRBJ2-5|many|NA|TRBV10-2
CASSDYFALADGETQYF
TGCGCCAGCAGTGATTATTTTGCGCTCGCCGATGGGGAGACCCAGTACTTC
>TRBJ2-1|medium-sized|TRBD1|TRBV6-1
CASRRQGGNEQFF
TGTGCCAGCCGACGACAGGGTGGGAATGAGCAGTTCTTC
>TRBJ2-1|medium-sized|TRBD2|TRBV6-1
CASSELAGGNEQFF
TGTGCCAGCAGTGAACTAGCGGGAGGTAATGAGCAGTTCTTC
>TRBJ2-3|NA|NA|TRBV4-2
CVSSLQGLGGKNTQYF
TGTGTGAGCAGCCTACAGGGGCTGGGAGGCAAAAATACTCAGTACTTT
>TRBJ1-2|NA|NA|TRBV10-3
CATRGYREDRDTF
TGTGCCACCCGGGGGTATAGGGAGGACCGAGACACCTTC
>TRBJ2-5|few|NA|TRBV15
CATSPGQETQYF
TGTGCCACCAGCCCGGGGCAGGAGACCCAGTACTTC
>TRBJ2-1|medium-sized|TRBD1|TRBV10-3
CAIRGTGSGNEQFF
TGTGCCATCAGAGGGACAGGGTCGGGCAATGAGCAGTTCTTC
>TRBJ2-5|medium-sized|NA|TRBV27
CASANRVEETQYF
TGTGCCAGCGCCAACAGGGTAGAAGAGACCCAGTACTTC
>TRBJ2-5|once|NA|TRBV27
CATRPGGRDQETQYF
TGTGCCACGAGACCTGGGGGCCGTGACCAAGAGACCCAGTACTTC
>TRBJ2-1|once|TRBD2|TRBV6-5
CASSYTTSVSYNEQFF
TGTGCCAGCAGTTACACCACTAGCGTCTCCTACAATGAGCAGTTCTTC
>TRBJ2-5|medium-sized|NA|TRBV27
CASSLDRSHGETQYF
TGTGCCAGCAGTTTAGACAGGAGCCACGGGGAGACCCAGTACTTC
>TRBJ2-2|NA|NA|TRBV6-5
CASSYSRPENTGELFF
TGTGCCAGCAGTTACTCTAGGCCAGAGAACACCGGGGAGCTGTTTTTT
>TRBJ2-1|many|NA|TRBV11-2
CASSPQPDNYNEQFF
TGTGCCAGCAGCCCGCAGCCAGACAACTACAATGAGCAGTTCTTC
>TRBJ2-5|many|TRBD2|TRBV12-3/TRBV12-4
CASRRTSGSETQYF
TGTGCCAGCAGGCGGACTAGCGGGAGTGAGACCCAGTACTTC
>TRBJ2-3|NA|NA|TRBV6-1
CASQAVSNDKQYF
TGTGCCAGCCAGGCTGTCAGCAACGATAAGCAGTACTTT
>TRBJ2-1|NA|TRBD2|TRBV10-3
CAISGRGLAGGNEQFF
TGTGCCATCAGTGGCCGGGGACTAGCGGGGGGCAATGAGCAGTTCTTC
>TRBJ2-2|many|NA|TRBV28
CASSTQGFSVTGELFF
TGTGCCAGCAGTACGCAGGGTTTTTCGGTCACCGGGGAGCTGTTTTTT
>TRBJ2-1|NA|NA|TRBV10-1
CASSRDTSGNEQFF
TGCGCCAGCAGCCGGGACACCTCGGGGAATGAGCAGTTCTTC
>TRBJ1-5|many|NA|TRBV6-1
CASSGGGDNQPQHF
TGTGCCAGCAGTGGGGGAGGGGATAATCAGCCCCAGCATTTT
>TRBJ2-5|many|NA|TRBV27
CATQAAKTQYF
TGTGCCACCCAAGCAGCCAAGACCCAGTACTTC
>TRBJ2-3|NA|NA|TRBV6-1
CARGAGGSSTETQYF
TGTGCCAGGGGAGCTGGGGGATCTAGCACAGAGACGCAGTATTTT
>TRBJ1-2|few|NA|TRBV7-2
CASSRPGNYGYTF
TGTGCCAGCAGCCGCCCGGGTAACTATGGCTACACCTTC